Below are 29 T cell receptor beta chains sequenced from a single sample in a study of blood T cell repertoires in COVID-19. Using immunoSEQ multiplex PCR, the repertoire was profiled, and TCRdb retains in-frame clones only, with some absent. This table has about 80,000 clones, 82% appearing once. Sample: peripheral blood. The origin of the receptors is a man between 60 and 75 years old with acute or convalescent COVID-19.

As DNA, the CDR3 is TGTGCCAGCAGCTTAGCGCAGGGACTCCACAATGAGCAGTTCTTC. It yields the protein CASSLAQGLHNEQFF. This sequence joins TRBV7-2 and TRBJ2-1; tentative D call: TRBD2 (6 bases). This CDR3 comprises 15 residues. Trimming took off 0 bases at V and 5 bases at J, with 11 bases between the two ends. Germline CDR1 is SGHTA and CDR2 is FQGNSA.

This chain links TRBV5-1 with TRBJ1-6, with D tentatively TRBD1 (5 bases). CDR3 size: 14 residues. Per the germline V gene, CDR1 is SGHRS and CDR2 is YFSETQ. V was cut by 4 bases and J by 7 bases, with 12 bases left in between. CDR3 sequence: CASSPREGNSPLHF. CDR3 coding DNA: TGCGCCAGCAGCCCCCGGGAGGGGAATTCACCCCTCCACTTT.

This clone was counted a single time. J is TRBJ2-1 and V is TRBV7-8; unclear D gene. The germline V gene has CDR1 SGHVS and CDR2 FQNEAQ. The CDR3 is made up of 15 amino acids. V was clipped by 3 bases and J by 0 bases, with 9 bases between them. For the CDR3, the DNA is TGTGCCAGCAGCTTTAAACTAAACTCCTACAATGAGCAGTTCTTC. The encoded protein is CASSFKLNSYNEQFF.

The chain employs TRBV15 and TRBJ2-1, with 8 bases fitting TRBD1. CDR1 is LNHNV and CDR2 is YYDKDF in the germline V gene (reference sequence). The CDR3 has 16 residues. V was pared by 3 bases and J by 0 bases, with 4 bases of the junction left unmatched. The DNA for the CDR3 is TGTGCCACCAGCAGGGACAGGGTCCCCTCCTACAATGAGCAGTTCTTC. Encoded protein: CATSRDRVPSYNEQFF.

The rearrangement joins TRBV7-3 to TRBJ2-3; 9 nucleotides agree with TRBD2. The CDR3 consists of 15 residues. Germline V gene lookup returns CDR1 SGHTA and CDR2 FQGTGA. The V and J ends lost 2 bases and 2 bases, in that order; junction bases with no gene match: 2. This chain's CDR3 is CASSLVAGATDTQYF. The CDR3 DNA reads TGTGCCAGCAGCTTAGTAGCGGGGGCCACAGATACGCAGTATTTT. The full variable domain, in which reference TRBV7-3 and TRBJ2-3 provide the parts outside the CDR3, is GAGVSQTPSNKVTEKGKYVELRCDPISGHTALYWYRQSLGQGPEFLIYFQGTGAADDSGLPNDRFFAVRPEGSVSTLKIQRTERGDSAVYLCASSLVAGATDTQYFGPGTRLTVL.

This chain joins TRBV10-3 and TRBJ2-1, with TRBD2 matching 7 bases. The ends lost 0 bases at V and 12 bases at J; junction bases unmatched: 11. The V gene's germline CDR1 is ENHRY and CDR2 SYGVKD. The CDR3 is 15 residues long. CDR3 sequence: CAISESLAALKGQFF. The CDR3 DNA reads TGTGCCATCAGTGAGTCCCTAGCGGCCCTGAAAGGGCAGTTCTTC.

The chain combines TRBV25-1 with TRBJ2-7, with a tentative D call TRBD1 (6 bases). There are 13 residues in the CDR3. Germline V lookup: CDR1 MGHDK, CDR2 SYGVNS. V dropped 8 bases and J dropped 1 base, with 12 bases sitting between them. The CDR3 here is CASGGDTSYEQYF. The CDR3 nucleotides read TGTGCCAGCGGTGGGGACACTTCCTACGAGCAGTACTTC.

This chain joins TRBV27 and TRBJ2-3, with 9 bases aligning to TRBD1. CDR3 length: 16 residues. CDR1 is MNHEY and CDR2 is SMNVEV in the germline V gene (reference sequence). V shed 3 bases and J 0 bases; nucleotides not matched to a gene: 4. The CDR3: CASSFLGQGSTDTQYF. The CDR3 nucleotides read TGTGCCAGCAGTTTCCTAGGACAGGGGAGCACAGATACGCAGTATTTT.

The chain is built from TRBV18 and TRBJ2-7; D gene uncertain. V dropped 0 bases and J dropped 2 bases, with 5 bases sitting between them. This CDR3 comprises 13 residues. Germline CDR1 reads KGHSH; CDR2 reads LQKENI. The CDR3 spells CASSPPGAYEQYF. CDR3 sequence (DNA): TGTGCCAGCTCACCACCCGGAGCCTACGAGCAGTACTTC. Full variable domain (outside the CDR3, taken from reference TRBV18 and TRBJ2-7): NAGVMQNPRHLVRRRGQEARLRCSPMKGHSHVYWYRQLPEEGLKFMVYLQKENIIDESGMPKERFSAEFPKEGPSILRIQQVVRGDSAAYFCASSPPGAYEQYFGPGTRLTVT.

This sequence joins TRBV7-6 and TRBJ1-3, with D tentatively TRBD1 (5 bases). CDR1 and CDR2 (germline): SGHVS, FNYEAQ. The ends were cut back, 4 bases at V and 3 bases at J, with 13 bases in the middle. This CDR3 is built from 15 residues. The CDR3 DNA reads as TGTGCCAGCAGCTGGCGGGGGGGTAGTGGAAACACCATATATTTT. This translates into CASSWRGGSGNTIYF.

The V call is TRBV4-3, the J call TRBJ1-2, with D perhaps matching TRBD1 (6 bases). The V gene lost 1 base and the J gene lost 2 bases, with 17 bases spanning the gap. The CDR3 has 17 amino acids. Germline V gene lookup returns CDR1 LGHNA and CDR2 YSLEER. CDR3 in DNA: TGCGCCAGCAGCCAAGGGACCTCTGAAGGGGGAAACTATGGCTACACCTTC. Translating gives CASSQGTSEGGNYGYTF.

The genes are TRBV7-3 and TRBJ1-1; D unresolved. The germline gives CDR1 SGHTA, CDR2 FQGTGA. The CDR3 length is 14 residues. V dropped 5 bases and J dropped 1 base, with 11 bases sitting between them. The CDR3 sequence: CASSLNTRNTEAFF. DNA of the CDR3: TGTGCCAGCAGCCTCAACACCAGGAACACTGAAGCTTTCTTT.

The DNA for the CDR3 is TGTGCCTGGAGTGTCCCAGGGCGGGAGACCCAGTACTTC. Residues: CAWSVPGRETQYF. This rearrangement joins TRBV30 to TRBJ2-5, with D possibly being TRBD1 (5 bases). The CDR3 extends over 13 amino acids. Germline V gene lookup returns CDR1 GTSNPN and CDR2 SVGIG (reference sequence). Trimming cost V 0 bases and J 5 bases, with 10 bases left between them.

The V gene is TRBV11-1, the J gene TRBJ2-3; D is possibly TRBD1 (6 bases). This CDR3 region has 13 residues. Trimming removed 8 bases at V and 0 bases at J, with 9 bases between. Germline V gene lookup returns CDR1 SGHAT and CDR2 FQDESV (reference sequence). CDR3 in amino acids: CASATGSTDTQYF. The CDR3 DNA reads TGTGCCAGCGCTACAGGGAGCACAGATACGCAGTATTTT.

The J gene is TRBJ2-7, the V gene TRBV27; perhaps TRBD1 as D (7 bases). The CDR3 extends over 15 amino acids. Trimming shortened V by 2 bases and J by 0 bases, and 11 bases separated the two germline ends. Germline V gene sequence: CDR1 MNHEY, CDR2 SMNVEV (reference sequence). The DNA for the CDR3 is TGTGCCAGCAGTTTAGGCGGGACAGTCTCCTACGAGCAGTACTTC. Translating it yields CASSLGGTVSYEQYF.

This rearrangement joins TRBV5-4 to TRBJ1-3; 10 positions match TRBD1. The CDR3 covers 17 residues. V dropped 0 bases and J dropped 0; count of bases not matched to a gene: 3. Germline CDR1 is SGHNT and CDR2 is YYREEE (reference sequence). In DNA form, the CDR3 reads TGTGCCAGCAGCTTGGGGACAGGGGGGTACTCTGGAAACACCATATATTTT. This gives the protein CASSLGTGGYSGNTIYF.

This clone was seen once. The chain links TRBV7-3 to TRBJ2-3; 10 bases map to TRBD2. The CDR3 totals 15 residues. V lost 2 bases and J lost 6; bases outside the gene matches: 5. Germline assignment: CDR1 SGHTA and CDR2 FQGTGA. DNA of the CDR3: TGTGCCAGCAGCTTATATGTTAGCGGGGGGGATACGCAGTATTTT. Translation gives CASSLYVSGGDTQYF.

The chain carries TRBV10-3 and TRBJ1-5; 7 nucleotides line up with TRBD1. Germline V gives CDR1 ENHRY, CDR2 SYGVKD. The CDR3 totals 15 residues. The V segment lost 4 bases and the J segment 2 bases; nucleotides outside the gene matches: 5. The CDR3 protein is CAISGDRVGNQPQHF. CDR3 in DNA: TGTGCCATCAGTGGTGACAGGGTAGGCAATCAGCCCCAGCATTTT.

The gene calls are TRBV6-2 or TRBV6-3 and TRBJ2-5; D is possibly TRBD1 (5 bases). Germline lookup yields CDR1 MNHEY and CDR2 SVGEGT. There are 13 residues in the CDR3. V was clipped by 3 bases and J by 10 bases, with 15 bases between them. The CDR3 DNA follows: TGTGCCAGCAGTTATGGACCCCAGGGTGGCCAGTACTTC. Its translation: CASSYGPQGGQYF.

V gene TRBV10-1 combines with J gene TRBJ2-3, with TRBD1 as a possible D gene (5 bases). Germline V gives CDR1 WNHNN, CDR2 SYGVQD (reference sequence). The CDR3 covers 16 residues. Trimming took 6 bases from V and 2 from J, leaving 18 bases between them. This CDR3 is CASSARSGLHTDTQYF. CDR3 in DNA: TGCGCCAGCAGCGCACGCTCAGGGCTCCACACAGATACGCAGTATTTT.

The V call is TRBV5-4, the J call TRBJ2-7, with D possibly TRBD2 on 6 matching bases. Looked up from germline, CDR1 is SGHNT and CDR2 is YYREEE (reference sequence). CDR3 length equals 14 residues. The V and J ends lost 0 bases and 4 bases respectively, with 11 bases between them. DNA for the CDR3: TGTGCCAGCAGCTTGGAAACGGGGAGGTACGAGCAGTACTTC. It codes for CASSLETGRYEQYF.

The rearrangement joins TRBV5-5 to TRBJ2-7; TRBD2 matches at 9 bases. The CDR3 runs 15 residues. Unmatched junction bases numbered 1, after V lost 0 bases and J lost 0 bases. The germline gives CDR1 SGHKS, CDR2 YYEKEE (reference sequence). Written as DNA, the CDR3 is TGTGCCAGCAGCTTGGGACTAGCGGACTCCTACGAGCAGTACTTC. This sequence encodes CASSLGLADSYEQYF.

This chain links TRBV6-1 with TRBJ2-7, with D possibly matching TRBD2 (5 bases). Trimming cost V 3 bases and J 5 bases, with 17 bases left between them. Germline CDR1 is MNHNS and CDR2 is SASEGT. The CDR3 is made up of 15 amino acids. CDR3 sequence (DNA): TGTGCCAGCAGTGATTCAGGACTCTCTTCCCACGAGCAGTACTTC. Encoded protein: CASSDSGLSSHEQYF.

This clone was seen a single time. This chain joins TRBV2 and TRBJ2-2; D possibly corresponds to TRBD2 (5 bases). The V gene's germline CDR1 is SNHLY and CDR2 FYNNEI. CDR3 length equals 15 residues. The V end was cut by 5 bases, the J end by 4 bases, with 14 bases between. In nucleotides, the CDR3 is TGTGCCAGCAGTTCGGAACCACGGGGCACCGGGGAGCTGTTTTTT. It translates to CASSSEPRGTGELFF.

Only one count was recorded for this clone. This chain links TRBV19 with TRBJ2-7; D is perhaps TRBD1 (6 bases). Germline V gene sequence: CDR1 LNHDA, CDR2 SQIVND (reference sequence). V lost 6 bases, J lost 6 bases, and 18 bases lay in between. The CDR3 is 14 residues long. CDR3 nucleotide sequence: TGTGCCAGTAGACCCGGGACAACGGGATCCGAGCAGTACTTC. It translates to CASRPGTTGSEQYF.

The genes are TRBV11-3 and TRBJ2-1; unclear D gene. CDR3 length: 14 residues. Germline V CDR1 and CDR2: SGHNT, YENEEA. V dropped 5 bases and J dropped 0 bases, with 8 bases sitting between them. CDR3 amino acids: CASSPRGSYNEQFF. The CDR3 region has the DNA TGTGCCAGCAGCCCTAGAGGCTCCTACAATGAGCAGTTCTTC. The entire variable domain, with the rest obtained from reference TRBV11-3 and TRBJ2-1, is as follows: EAGVVQSPRYKIIEKKQPVAFWCNPISGHNTLYWYLQNLGQGPELLIRYENEEAVDDSQLPKDRFSAERLKGVDSTLKIQPAELGDSAVYLCASSPRGSYNEQFFGPGTRLTVL.

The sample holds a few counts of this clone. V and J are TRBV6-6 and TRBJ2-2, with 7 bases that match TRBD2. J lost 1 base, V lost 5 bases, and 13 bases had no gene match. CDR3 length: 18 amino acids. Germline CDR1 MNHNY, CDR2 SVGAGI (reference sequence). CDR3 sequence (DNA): TGTGCCAGCAGTCCACGGTTGCTTGGGAGGGAGAACACCGGGGAGCTGTTTTTT. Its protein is CASSPRLLGRENTGELFF.

This CDR3 reads CASSLQGRGAFF. CDR3 bases: TGTGCCAGCAGCCTCCAAGGTCGGGGGGCTTTCTTT. V usage is TRBV7-9 and J usage is TRBJ1-1; D possibly corresponds to TRBD1 (5 bases). This CDR3 region has 12 residues. Between the trimmed V and J ends, which lost 5 bases and 11 bases, there was a span of 15 bases. Germline CDR1 and CDR2: SEHNR and FQNEAQ (reference sequence).

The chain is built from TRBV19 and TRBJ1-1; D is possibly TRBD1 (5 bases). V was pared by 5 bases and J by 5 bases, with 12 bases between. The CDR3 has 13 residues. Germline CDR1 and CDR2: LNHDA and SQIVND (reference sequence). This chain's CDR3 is CASSLAGFTEAFF. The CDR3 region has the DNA TGTGCCAGTAGTCTCGCAGGGTTTACTGAAGCTTTCTTT.